The 29 T cell receptor beta chains below all came from one sample that was sequenced in a study of blood T cells in healthy people across ages. The second PCR ran about 6 to 11 cycles with a sample-barcoded 5' primer and J-beta primers. From the 5' RACE reads, TCRdb called clonotypes with MiXCR, one entry per CDR3 protein. Of 650,000 to 700,000 distinct CDR3 sequences listed, under 65% are singletons. Sequencing was done on a sample of blood. These receptor sequences come from a woman aged 80 or over in good health.

Ten or more counts support this clonotype. V usage is TRBV9 and J usage is TRBJ2-1, with TRBD2 identical over 8 bases. Germline V gives CDR1 SGDLS, CDR2 YYNGEE. The CDR3 contains 15 residues. V lost 3 bases and J lost 0; bases outside the gene matches: 2. CDR3 DNA: TGTGCCAGCAGCGGGCGGGGGGACTCCTACAATGAGCAGTTCTTC. It is translated as CASSGRGDSYNEQFF.

The rearrangement uses TRBV20-1 and TRBJ2-7, with 7 bases fitting TRBD1. The CDR3 runs to 14 residues. V lost 8 bases and J lost 0; bases outside the gene matches: 10. Germline CDR1 DFQATT, CDR2 SNEGSKA (reference sequence). The CDR3 region is CSTRPGTDSYEQYF. CDR3 nucleotides: TGCAGTACAAGGCCCGGGACAGACTCCTACGAGCAGTACTTC.

This chain connects TRBV25-1 to TRBJ2-3; D unclear. There are 14 residues in the CDR3. The V end lost 0 bases, the J end lost 2 bases, and 6 bases lay between the germline ends. Germline values: CDR1 MGHDK, CDR2 SYGVNS. CDR3 in amino acids: CASSEYGPTDTQYF. In DNA form, the CDR3 reads TGTGCCAGCAGTGAATACGGGCCCACAGATACGCAGTATTTT.

The genes are TRBV15 and TRBJ2-3, with 13 bases that match TRBD2. The CDR3 is 15 amino acids. CDR1 LNHNV and CDR2 YYDKDF come from the germline V gene (reference sequence). V gave up 4 bases and J gave up 6 bases; unmatched junction bases: 4. CDR3 bases: TGTGCCACCAGCACAGGGACTAGCGGGGTGGATACGCAGTATTTT. Its translation: CATSTGTSGVDTQYF.

Ten or more counts support this clonotype. The rearrangement uses TRBV2 and TRBJ2-1; D uncertain. CDR1 SNHLY and CDR2 FYNNEI come from the germline V gene. Trimming took 7 bases from V and 3 from J, leaving 4 bases between them. This CDR3 has 11 amino acids. CDR3 nucleotide sequence: TGTGCCAGCATCTACTACAATGAGCAGTTCTTC. It specifies CASIYYNEQFF.

The rearrangement links TRBV7-9 to TRBJ2-5; maybe TRBD2 (6 bases). TRBJ2-7 matches the DNA end more closely, so the J call is doubtful. CDR3 size: 17 residues. CDR1 and CDR2 from the germline V gene are SEHNR and FQNEAQ (reference sequence). CDR3 protein: CASSNLARGTGAYEQYF. DNA of the CDR3: TGTGCCAGCAGCAACCTAGCTCGGGGCACGGGGGCCTACGAGCAGTACTTC.

This clonotype was counted between two and nine times. The chain carries TRBV7-9 and TRBJ1-1; D is ambiguous. Germline values: CDR1 SEHNR, CDR2 FQNEAQ (reference sequence). Trimming cost V 7 bases and J 5 bases, with 11 bases left between them. This CDR3 has 12 amino acids. CDR3 DNA sequence: TGTGCCAGCACAGAAGGAGGTACTGAAGCTTTCTTT. It is translated as CASTEGGTEAFF.

The chain combines TRBV5-1 with TRBJ1-4; D is unresolved. The V gene lost 0 bases and the J gene lost 8 bases, with 17 bases spanning the gap. Germline values: CDR1 SGHRS, CDR2 YFSETQ. CDR3 length: 16 amino acids. The CDR3 protein is CASSLAVLASEEKLFF. The CDR3 coding sequence is TGCGCCAGCAGCTTGGCCGTATTGGCCTCAGAAGAAAAACTGTTTTTT.

This clonotype was seen more than once but under ten times. V is TRBV7-2 and J is TRBJ1-5; 7 nucleotides match TRBD1. V lost 3 bases and J lost 6; bases outside the gene matches: 5. This CDR3 is 14 amino acids long. Germline V gene data show CDR1 as SGHTA and CDR2 as FQGNSA. CDR3 sequence (DNA): TGTGCCAGCAGCTTCAACAGGGGAGGTCAGCCCCAGCATTTT. Translation: CASSFNRGGQPQHF.

As for this clonotype: This may stem from a read error, because a much larger clone lies one nucleotide away. The chain joins TRBV15 to TRBJ2-3; no reliable D call. Germline CDR1 and CDR2: LNHNV and YYDKDF (reference sequence). Trimming pared 3 bases from V and 2 bases from J, leaving 6 bases between. The CDR3 spans 13 residues. The CDR3 loop is CATSSDITDTQYF. In nucleotides, the CDR3 is TGTGCCACCAGCAGCGATATCACAGATACGCAGTATTTT.

This chain uses TRBV16 with TRBJ2-7; D may be TRBD1 (6 bases). Germline CDR1 is KGHSY and CDR2 is FQNENV. The V end lost 0 bases, the J end lost 6 bases, and 12 bases lay between the germline ends. This CDR3 contains 14 residues. The CDR3 is CASSQSRQGCEQYF. CDR3 DNA sequence: TGTGCCAGCAGCCAATCGAGGCAGGGGTGCGAGCAGTACTTC. Filled out from reference TRBV16 and TRBJ2-7, the complete variable domain reads GEEVAQTPKHLVRGEGQKAKLYCAPIKGHSYVFWYQQVLKNEFKFLISFQNENVFDETGMPKERFSAKCLPNSPCSLEIQATKLEDSAVYFCASSQSRQGCEQYFGPGTRLTVT.

The count of this clonotype is one. J is TRBJ2-1 and V is TRBV5-1; 10 bases are shared with TRBD1. V was clipped by 4 bases and J by 9 bases; unmatched bases: 7. The length of the CDR3 is 14 residues. The V gene's germline CDR1 is SGHRS and CDR2 YFSETQ. CDR3 residues: CASSTRQGASEQFF. The CDR3 region has the DNA TGCGCCAGCAGCACCAGACAGGGGGCGAGTGAGCAGTTCTTC.

The genes are TRBV7-9 and TRBJ2-3; TRBD2 is a possible D gene (6 bases). Trimming cost V 6 bases and J 4 bases, with 17 bases left between them. The germline V gene encodes CDR1 SEHNR and CDR2 FQNEAQ (reference sequence). The CDR3 sequence is 15 residues long. CDR3 nucleotide sequence: TGTGCCAGCAGTGTTAGGAGGGCCTCAGCAGATACGCAGTATTTT. Its translation: CASSVRRASADTQYF.

For this clonotype: A read error may be the cause here, since a much bigger clone is one base away. The chain links TRBV5-1 to TRBJ2-7; D is undetermined. V was pared by 4 bases and J by 3 bases, with 14 bases between. Per the germline V gene, CDR1 is SGHRS and CDR2 is YFSETQ. This CDR3 spans 14 amino acids. CDR3: CASSVFKQDYEQYF. The CDR3 DNA sequence: TGCGCCAGCAGCGTGTTTAAGCAGGACTACGAGCAGTACTTC.

The chain is built from TRBV27 and TRBJ2-3; 7 bases fit TRBD2. There are 15 residues in the CDR3. Germline CDR1 reads MNHEY; CDR2 reads SMNVEV (reference sequence). V dropped 8 bases and J dropped 2; count of bases not matched to a gene: 10. CDR3 nucleotide sequence: TGTGCCAGCCTCTTAGCGGGCGCCTACACAGATACGCAGTATTTT. It translates to CASLLAGAYTDTQYF.

There are a few counts of this clonotype. The rearrangement joins TRBV20-1 to TRBJ2-1; the match to TRBD2 covers 9 bases. The CDR3 runs 15 residues. Germline CDR1 is DFQATT and CDR2 is SNEGSKA (reference sequence). V shed 1 base, J shed 5 bases, and the junction held 6 bases outside the gene matches. CDR3 sequence: CSARVGGGANNEQFF. In DNA, the CDR3 is TGCAGTGCTAGAGTAGGCGGGGGGGCAAACAATGAGCAGTTCTTC.

The chain has TRBV7-9 and TRBJ1-2; D is unresolved. This CDR3 is built from 14 residues. In germline, CDR1 is SEHNR, CDR2 FQNEAQ (reference sequence). Between the trimmed V and J ends, which lost 5 bases and 0 bases, there was a span of 10 bases. CDR3 bases: TGTGCCAGCAGCCCAGGACCAGCTAACTATGGCTACACCTTC. Amino acids: CASSPGPANYGYTF. Variable domain in full (rest from reference TRBV7-9 and TRBJ1-2): DTGVSQNPRHKITKRGQNVTFRCDPISEHNRLYWYRQTLGQGPEFLTYFQNEAQLEKSRLLSDRFSAERPKGSFSTLEIQRTEQGDSAMYLCASSPGPANYGYTFGSGTRLTVV.

This clonotype was detected a few times. The DNA of the CDR3 is TGTGCCAGCAGTTTCGGGAAAGAAGATACGCAGTATTTT. It translates to CASSFGKEDTQYF. The genes are TRBV12-3 or TRBV12-4 and TRBJ2-3, with D maybe TRBD2 (5 bases). The CDR3 is 13 amino acids. The V gene lost 3 bases and the J gene lost 5 bases, with 9 bases spanning the gap.

The CDR3 region is CASSFGQASGANVLTF. The CDR3 DNA follows: TGTGCCAGCAGTTTTGGTCAGGCGTCTGGGGCCAACGTCCTGACTTTC. The chain is built from TRBV28 and TRBJ2-6; D is ambiguous. The CDR3 is 16 residues long. Germline CDR1 MDHEN, CDR2 SYDVKM. V lost 3 bases and J lost 1, with 10 bases in between. Looking up the rest from reference TRBV28 and TRBJ2-6 gives the full variable domain: DVKVTQSSRYLVKRTGEKVFLECVQDMDHENMFWYRQDPGLGLRLIYFSYDVKMKEKGDIPEGYSVSREKKERFSLILESASTNQTSMYLCASSFGQASGANVLTFGAGSRLTVL.

This clonotype showed up just once. The rearrangement uses TRBV6-2 or TRBV6-3 and TRBJ2-5, with D tentatively TRBD2 (5 bases). The J call may be in error: the DNA end matches TRBJ2-7 better. CDR1 and CDR2 from the germline V gene are MNHEY and SVGEGT. The CDR3 contains 15 residues. In DNA, the CDR3 is TGTGCCAGCAGTTACTCGCGGTCGGGATACTACGAGCAGTACTTC. Encoded protein: CASSYSRSGYYEQYF.

Turning to this clonotype: A much larger clone is a single base away; this may be a read error. V gene TRBV3-1 combines with J gene TRBJ2-1; no reliable D call. With 4 bases removed from V and 10 bases from J, the gap between germline ends came to 17 bases. Germline lookup yields CDR1 LGHDT and CDR2 YNNKEL (reference sequence). The CDR3 is 14 amino acids. DNA for the CDR3: TGTGCCAGCAGCCCCATATACCCCCCATGGGAGCAGTTCTTC. Protein sequence: CASSPIYPPWEQFF.

The chain has TRBV7-9 and TRBJ2-3, with TRBD1 identical over 8 bases. This CDR3 has 15 amino acids. J lost 5 bases, V lost 6 bases, and 10 bases had no gene match. CDR1 is SEHNR, CDR2 FQNEAQ, per germline (reference sequence). Written as DNA, the CDR3 is TGTGCCAGCAGTTGGACAGGGAGGTATGAAGATACGCAGTATTTT. It codes for CASSWTGRYEDTQYF.

The V gene is TRBV25-1, the J gene TRBJ1-2; possibly TRBD1 for D (5 bases). Germline V lookup: CDR1 MGHDK, CDR2 SYGVNS. Between the trimmed V and J ends, which lost 3 bases and 8 bases, there was a span of 10 bases. The CDR3 consists of 12 residues. CDR3: CASSDPGLGYTF. The DNA of the CDR3 is TGTGCCAGCAGTGATCCAGGGCTCGGCTACACCTTC.

This CDR3 reads CAISDPHSGGGNTIYF. DNA for the CDR3: TGTGCCATCAGTGACCCCCACAGTGGGGGAGGAAACACCATATATTTT. The chain has TRBV10-3 and TRBJ1-3; D is perhaps TRBD1 (5 bases). Germline values: CDR1 ENHRY, CDR2 SYGVKD. V was shortened by 3 bases and J by 4 bases, with 16 bases between the two germline ends. The CDR3 totals 16 residues.

This clonotype was recorded at least ten times. The V and J genes are TRBV7-2 and TRBJ2-1; 14 bases line up with TRBD2. Germline V gene lookup returns CDR1 SGHTA and CDR2 FQGNSA. The CDR3 has 18 amino acids. Losses at the gene ends were 5 bases for V and 3 bases for J; bases not matched to a gene: 9. CDR3: CASSLQTSGGAIYNEQFF. The CDR3 DNA follows: TGTGCCAGCAGCCTGCAGACTAGCGGGGGGGCAATCTACAATGAGCAGTTCTTC.

V is TRBV20-1 and J is TRBJ1-2; weak D call: TRBD1 (5 bases). V lost 1 base to trimming and J lost 2 bases, with 8 bases between them. Looked up from germline, CDR1 is DFQATT and CDR2 is SNEGSKA (reference sequence). The CDR3 contains 13 residues. The CDR3 coding sequence is TGCAGTGCTAGAGGGCCAGGGAACTATGGCTACACCTTC. It is translated as CSARGPGNYGYTF.

This clonotype showed up many times. The CDR3 DNA reads as TGCGCCAGCGAGGTGACAGGGGCCTACAATGAGCAGTTCTTC. It specifies CASEVTGAYNEQFF. This chain connects TRBV10-1 to TRBJ2-1, with 8 bases lining up with TRBD1. Per the germline V gene, CDR1 is WNHNN and CDR2 is SYGVQD (reference sequence). The CDR3 runs to 14 residues. The V segment lost 8 bases and the J segment 2 bases; nucleotides outside the gene matches: 5.

This clonotype appeared a single time. The chain carries TRBV7-9 and TRBJ1-2; D remains ambiguous. Germline assignment: CDR1 SEHNR and CDR2 FQNEAQ (reference sequence). Trimming stripped 5 bases from V and 5 bases from J, with 18 bases between. The CDR3 totals 15 residues. The DNA of the CDR3 is TGTGCCAGCAGCCCCGGGAGCGCTGATAGGTATGGCTACACCTTC. It yields the protein CASSPGSADRYGYTF.

V is TRBV12-3 or TRBV12-4 and J is TRBJ2-3; TRBD2 aligns across 7 bases. Trimming at V came to 5 bases and at J to 6 bases, leaving 8 bases not matched to a gene. CDR3 length equals 14 residues. CDR3 in amino acids: CASSSGINLDTQYF. As DNA, the CDR3 is TGTGCCAGCAGTAGCGGGATAAACCTGGATACGCAGTATTTT.